The rows below give T cell receptor beta chains drawn from one sample of a study of blood T cell repertoires in COVID-19. Some clones are missing from TCRdb's copy, which holds only in-frame ones; the method was immunoSEQ multiplex PCR. The sample consists of about 90,000 clones, around 88% of them appearing once. Sequencing input: peripheral blood. The receptors shown here come from a man in his fifties or sixties with acute or convalescent COVID-19. Both conserved end residues are part of each CDR3. The D gene is left open where the match is weak. Clone size is not always given. Where it is, it says once, few, many or a class for expanded clones.

cdr3_length j_call clone_size v_call d_call cdr3_nt cdr3_aa
14 TRBJ1-4 - TRBV5-1 - TGCGCCAGCAATATGCAACCCGGGAATGAAAAACTGTTTTTT CASNMQPGNEKLFF
14 TRBJ2-2 - TRBV6-1 - TGTGCCAGCAGTGACAGGCACAACACCGGGGAGCTGTTTTTT CASSDRHNTGELFF
15 TRBJ2-1 - TRBV11-3 - TGTGCCAGCTTAAGCGGGCTAGCGCTATGCAATGAGCAGTTCTTC CASLSGLALCNEQFF
17 TRBJ1-4 - TRBV13 TRBD1 TGTGCCAGCAGCTTATCGACAGGGGGCGCCTCTAATGAAAAACTGTTTTTT CASSLSTGGASNEKLFF
12 TRBJ2-1 - TRBV27 TRBD1 TGTGCCAGCAGTTTAAACAGGGGAGAGCAGTTCTTC CASSLNRGEQFF
13 TRBJ1-2 - TRBV25-1 - TGTGCCAGCAGTGAATTGGCAGGGAAGGGCTACACCTTC CASSELAGKGYTF
13 TRBJ2-5 - TRBV19 TRBD2 TGTGCCACTAGGAGTCTAGCGGTGGAGACCCAGTACTTC CATRSLAVETQYF
16 TRBJ2-1 - TRBV5-1 TRBD2 TGCGCCAGCAGCTTGGAGGTCGGCGGGAGCTCGAGTGAGCAGTTCTTC CASSLEVGGSSSEQFF
15 TRBJ2-3 few TRBV5-1 TRBD2 TGCGCCAGCAGCAGGGGAGGGCGGGTAGCAGATACGCAGTATTTT CASSRGGRVADTQYF
14 TRBJ2-1 once TRBV14 TRBD1 TGTGCCAGCAGGAGGACAGGGGGCTCAGTTGAGCAGTTCTTC CASRRTGGSVEQFF
16 TRBJ2-4 - TRBV11-2 TRBD1 TGTGCCAGCAGCTTACAGGGGGCGGGGGCCAAAAACATTCAGTACTTC CASSLQGAGAKNIQYF
15 TRBJ2-5 - TRBV19 - TGTGCCAGTAGTATAGGCCAGGGGCCAGGGGAGACCCAGTACTTC CASSIGQGPGETQYF
15 TRBJ1-5 - TRBV10-3 - TGTGCCATCAGTGAGTCGATGACAAACAATCAGCCCCAGCATTTT CAISESMTNNQPQHF
15 TRBJ2-3 - TRBV18 - TGTGCCAGCTCAACAAGGGCGGGGAGCACAGATACGCAGTATTTT CASSTRAGSTDTQYF
17 TRBJ2-2 - TRBV9 TRBD2 TGTGCCAGCAGCGTGATAGCGGGAGGGCCGGACACCGGGGAGCTGTTTTTT CASSVIAGGPDTGELFF
20 TRBJ1-5 few TRBV30 TRBD1 TGTGCCTGGAGTTCCCAGAACCCCGGGACAGGGGGCTTGGGCAATCAGCCCCAGCATTTT CAWSSQNPGTGGLGNQPQHF
15 TRBJ2-2 - TRBV11-2 TRBD2 TGTGCCAGCAGCCTGACTAGCGGTAACACCGGGGAGCTGTTTTTT CASSLTSGNTGELFF
14 TRBJ2-7 - TRBV24-1 - TGTGCCACCAGCGCACTGACTAGAATTAGCGAGCAGTACTTC CATSALTRISEQYF
13 TRBJ1-1 - TRBV5-1 - TGCGCCAGCAGTAAGGGGAGGGACACTGAAGCTTTCTTT CASSKGRDTEAFF
15 TRBJ1-1 - TRBV5-1 - TGCGCCAGCAGCTTGTTTGCCGGGCGGGAAACTGAAGCTTTCTTT CASSLFAGRETEAFF
13 TRBJ2-7 few TRBV25-1 - TGTGCCAGCAGTTCGGACAGCGGCTACGAGCAGTACTTC CASSSDSGYEQYF
12 TRBJ1-2 - TRBV12-3/TRBV12-4 - TGTGCCAGCAGTTTATTGAGTTTTGGCTACACCTTC CASSLLSFGYTF
15 TRBJ2-7 - TRBV5-1 TRBD1 TGCGCCAGCAGCTTGAATGGACAGGGGGTAGACGAGCAGTACTTC CASSLNGQGVDEQYF
16 TRBJ1-5 few TRBV19 TRBD1 TGTGCCAGTAGGGGAGAGGGGACAGGGGGCCGTCAGCCCCAGCATTTT CASRGEGTGGRQPQHF
13 TRBJ2-3 - TRBV24-1 - TGTGCCACCAGTGAGGCTAGCACAGATACGCAGTATTTT CATSEASTDTQYF
14 TRBJ2-7 - TRBV4-1 - TGCGCCAGCAGCCAATTGGCTAGCGATGGGGAGCAGTACTTC CASSQLASDGEQYF
16 TRBJ2-7 - TRBV4-1 TRBD2 TGCGCCAGCAGCCAATTACTAGCGGGGGCCTCCTACGAGCAGTACTTC CASSQLLAGASYEQYF
15 TRBJ1-5 - TRBV3-1/TRBV3-2 TRBD1 TGTGCCAGCAGCCAAGATTCCAGGGGGCGTCAGCCCCAGCATTTT CASSQDSRGRQPQHF